These 20 T cell receptor beta chains were all obtained from the same sample, sequenced in a study of blood T cell dynamics during melanoma immunotherapy. Profiled with immunoSEQ multiplex PCR; TCRdb holds only in-frame clones, not every one. The table shows some 7,200 clones, with 65% to 85% occurring only once. Time point specified: pre-treatment baseline. The sample in question was blood, obtained from a patient treated with checkpoint blockade. These receptors were obtained from a human donor with melanoma.

The chain recombines TRBV6-1 with TRBJ2-7; D remains ambiguous. Germline CDR1 and CDR2: MNHNS and SASEGT. The CDR3 has 11 residues. V was shortened by 6 bases and J by 2 bases, with 5 bases between the two germline ends. The CDR3 region is CASSAAYEQYF. CDR3 DNA sequence: TGTGCCAGCAGCGCTGCCTACGAGCAGTACTTC.

Regarding this clone: The CDR3 carries no conserved terminal phenylalanine or tryptophan, so it likely arises from a read error. It is unclear where the CDR3 begins or ends on the DNA, so no DNA is shown, and the CDR3 is as TCRdb lists it. This rearrangement joins TRBV27 to TRBJ2-7; the table's D call, TRBD2, was not checked against the DNA. Germline lookup yields CDR1 MNHEY and CDR2 SMNVEV (reference sequence). A total of 12 residues make up the CDR3, ends included. The CDR3 is CASSLCGGPKLI.

The rearrangement uses TRBV6-5 and TRBJ1-2; maybe TRBD1 (5 bases). The V end lost 4 bases, the J end lost 4 bases, and 10 bases lay between the germline ends. There are 13 residues in the CDR3. The germline V gene encodes CDR1 MNHEY and CDR2 SVGAGI. The CDR3 protein is CASSSGLGYGYTF. As DNA, the CDR3 is TGTGCCAGCAGTTCAGGGCTCGGCTATGGCTACACCTTC.

The rearrangement uses TRBV27 and TRBJ2-7; 8 nucleotides align to TRBD1. The CDR3 runs to 13 residues. The V gene's germline CDR1 is MNHEY and CDR2 SMNVEV (reference sequence). Trimming took 5 bases from V and 4 from J; bases not matched to a gene: 4. The CDR3 is CASSLRQGYEQYF. For the CDR3, the DNA is TGTGCCAGCAGTCTCCGACAGGGGTACGAGCAGTACTTC.

The chain uses TRBV7-2 and TRBJ2-7; 11 bases map to TRBD2. CDR3 length: 16 residues. V shed 5 bases, J shed 0 bases, and the junction held 6 bases outside the gene matches. From germline, CDR1 is SGHTA and CDR2 FQGNSA. In nucleotides, the CDR3 is TGTGCCAGCAGCCAAACTAGCGGGAGCTCCTCCTACGAGCAGTACTTC. It encodes CASSQTSGSSSYEQYF.

In DNA form, the CDR3 reads TGTGCCAGCAGCCCTAGCACAGATACGCAGTATTTT. Protein product: CASSPSTDTQYF. V is TRBV7-9 and J is TRBJ2-3; D is ambiguous. This CDR3 is 12 amino acids long. Germline V gene data show CDR1 as SEHNR and CDR2 as FQNEAQ (reference sequence). V dropped 5 bases and J dropped 0 bases, with 3 bases sitting between them.

The chain recombines TRBV7-9 with TRBJ1-1; no clear D gene. From germline, CDR1 is SEHNR and CDR2 FQNEAQ (reference sequence). Trimming stripped 4 bases from V and 5 bases from J, with 8 bases between. The CDR3 covers 12 residues. CDR3 coding DNA: TGTGCCAGCAGCTCCCCTGAGACTGAAGCTTTCTTT. Protein sequence: CASSSPETEAFF.

This sequence joins TRBV2 and TRBJ1-4, with D perhaps matching TRBD1 (5 bases). The length of the CDR3 is 13 residues. The germline V and J ends were trimmed by 2 bases and 7 bases, with 8 bases remaining between them. Germline CDR1 reads SNHLY; CDR2 reads FYNNEI. In DNA, the CDR3 is TGTGCCAGCAGTGAACGGGGCGCTGAAAAACTGTTTTTT. The encoded protein is CASSERGAEKLFF.

The J gene is TRBJ1-5, the V gene TRBV21-1; the table names TRBD1, a call not compared with the DNA. TRBV21-1 constitutes a pseudogene. There are 16 residues in the CDR3. CDR3 bases: TGTGCCAGCAGCAAACCCGACAGGTCTAGCAATCAGCCCCAGCATTTT. Protein: CASSKPDRSSNQPQHF.

This clone was counted only a few times. The gene calls are TRBV7-3 and TRBJ1-5; the D gene is possibly TRBD1 (6 bases). V was pared by 7 bases and J by 0 bases, with 13 bases between. Germline V CDR1 and CDR2: SGHTA, FQGTGA. The CDR3 runs to 15 residues. CDR3 region: CASTPDRDSNQPQHF. Written as DNA, the CDR3 is TGTGCCAGCACCCCGGACAGAGATAGCAATCAGCCCCAGCATTTT.

V is TRBV30 and J is TRBJ1-1; tentative D call: TRBD1 (5 bases). The germline V and J ends were trimmed by 4 bases and 4 bases, with 7 bases remaining between them. CDR3 length equals 11 residues. Germline CDR1 and CDR2: GTSNPN and SVGIG (reference sequence). Here the CDR3 reads CAWKGLTEAFF. The CDR3 nucleotides read TGTGCCTGGAAGGGGCTCACTGAAGCTTTCTTT.

This sequence joins TRBV11-2 and TRBJ2-7, with D unresolved. The germline gives CDR1 SGHAT, CDR2 FQNNGV. V lost 2 bases and J 5 bases, leaving 16 bases between the germline ends. The CDR3 totals 15 residues. The CDR3 sequence is CASSLFGQVRNEQYF. DNA for the CDR3: TGTGCCAGCAGCTTATTCGGCCAGGTCAGGAACGAGCAGTACTTC.

V gene TRBV5-1 combines with J gene TRBJ1-5, with a weak D call TRBD1 (5 bases). V lost 0 bases and J lost 7, with 11 bases in between. Germline-derived CDR1 and CDR2 are SGHRS and YFSETQ. This CDR3 contains 14 residues. The CDR3 here is CASSLAGIGQPQHF. In nucleotides, the CDR3 is TGCGCCAGCAGCTTGGCAGGGATTGGGCAGCCCCAGCATTTT.

The CDR3 coding sequence is TGTGCCAGCAGTTTAGGGGTGGGGACGGGAGCTTTCTTT. Residues: CASSLGVGTGAFF. V is TRBV27 and J is TRBJ1-1; tentative D call: TRBD1 (5 bases). The germline V gene has CDR1 MNHEY and CDR2 SMNVEV (reference sequence). This CDR3 region has 13 residues. The ends were cut back, 2 bases at V and 10 bases at J, with 14 bases in the middle.

This chain uses TRBV6-6 with TRBJ1-2; D remains ambiguous. The CDR3 is made up of 12 amino acids. The germline V and J ends were trimmed by 5 bases and 5 bases, with 9 bases remaining between them. From germline, CDR1 is MNHNY and CDR2 SVGAGI (reference sequence). This chain's CDR3 is CASSPDNYGYTF. CDR3 in DNA: TGTGCCAGCAGTCCTGACAATTATGGCTACACCTTC.

The chain combines TRBV6-5 with TRBJ1-2; maybe TRBD1 (6 bases). Germline V lookup: CDR1 MNHEY, CDR2 SVGAGI. Trimming removed 5 bases from V and 4 bases from J, with 17 bases in between. This CDR3 contains 15 residues. The CDR3 coding sequence is TGTGCCAGCAGTCCCCACAGGGAGGGACTCTATGGCTACACCTTC. Translated: CASSPHREGLYGYTF.

The rearrangement uses TRBV28 and TRBJ1-2; possibly TRBD1 for D (5 bases). CDR3 length: 16 residues. V dropped 1 base and J dropped 6 bases, with 18 bases sitting between them. Germline V gene lookup returns CDR1 MDHEN and CDR2 SYDVKM. Here the CDR3 reads CASSLSFVSLGDGYTF. The CDR3 DNA is TGTGCCAGCAGTTTATCTTTCGTCTCCCTGGGGGATGGCTACACCTTC.

This chain uses TRBV5-1 with TRBJ1-1; 7 nucleotides match TRBD1. CDR3 size: 13 residues. Germline CDR1 and CDR2: SGHRS and YFSETQ. The trim removed 7 bases at V and 0 bases at J, leaving 3 bases unmatched. The CDR3 region is CASAGGLNTEAFF. CDR3 coding DNA: TGCGCCAGCGCAGGGGGTTTGAACACTGAAGCTTTCTTT.

The chain joins TRBV7-9 to TRBJ1-1; 7 bases are shared with TRBD1. The CDR3 has 13 residues. CDR1 SEHNR and CDR2 FQNEAQ come from the germline V gene (reference sequence). The J segment lost 4 bases and the V segment lost 5 bases, leaving 4 bases of the junction unmatched. CDR3 residues: CASSGTAVTEAFF. Written as DNA, the CDR3 is TGTGCCAGCAGCGGGACAGCAGTCACTGAAGCTTTCTTT.

The rearrangement joins TRBV28 to TRBJ1-1; unclear D gene. V lost 2 bases, J lost 1 base, and 2 bases lay in between. This CDR3 is built from 12 residues. Per germline, CDR1 MDHEN and CDR2 SYDVKM. Here the CDR3 DNA reads TGTGCCAGCAGTTTACCGAACACTGAAGCTTTCTTT. Amino acids: CASSLPNTEAFF.